These 11 T cell receptor beta chains originate from one sample sequenced in a study of blood T cell repertoires in COVID-19. Profiled with immunoSEQ multiplex PCR; TCRdb holds only in-frame clones, not every one. Of some 60,000 clones detected, roughly 80% appear once; the ten largest clones hold roughly 18%. The specimen sequenced was peripheral blood. The receptors come from a woman aged 45-60 years with active or convalescent COVID-19.

The genes are TRBV3-1 (or the pseudogene TRBV3-2) and TRBJ2-5, with TRBD1 identical over 8 bases. CDR3 length: 15 residues. V gave up 1 base and J gave up 7 bases; unmatched junction bases: 8. Germline CDR1 and CDR2: LGHDT and YNNKEL (reference sequence). The DNA of the CDR3 is TGTGCCAGCAGCCAAGTAGGAACAGGGGGAGGGACCCAGTACTTC. Translated: CASSQVGTGGGTQYF.

The chain combines TRBV19 with TRBJ2-2; 11 bases align to TRBD2. CDR3 length equals 15 residues. The V gene end was trimmed by 10 bases and the J gene end by 2 bases; junction bases not matched to a gene: 6. Germline CDR1 and CDR2: LNHDA and SQIVND (reference sequence). The CDR3 loop is CATKGLAGNTGELFF. Written as DNA, the CDR3 is TGTGCCACCAAAGGACTAGCGGGCAACACCGGGGAGCTGTTTTTT.

The rearrangement links TRBV30 to TRBJ2-1; 9 bases fit TRBD2. With V trimmed by 5 bases and J by 6 bases, 5 bases remained unmatched. CDR3 size: 13 residues. CDR1 is GTSNPN, CDR2 SVGIG, per germline (reference sequence). This CDR3 is CAWEAGGRNEQFF. CDR3 DNA: TGTGCCTGGGAAGCGGGAGGACGCAATGAGCAGTTCTTC.

The rearrangement uses TRBV5-5 and TRBJ1-2, with TRBD1 matching 7 bases. J lost 3 bases, V lost 2 bases, and 7 bases had no gene match. The CDR3 has 15 amino acids. CDR1 is SGHKS and CDR2 is YYEKEE in the germline V gene (reference sequence). CDR3 residues: CASSFPGQDYYGYTF. CDR3 nucleotides: TGTGCCAGCAGCTTCCCTGGACAGGATTACTATGGCTACACCTTC.

This chain connects TRBV7-6 to TRBJ2-3; 9 bases are a match to TRBD2. The germline V gene has CDR1 SGHVS and CDR2 FNYEAQ. With V trimmed by 2 bases and J by 4 bases, 7 bases remained unmatched. The length of the CDR3 is 16 residues. In DNA, the CDR3 is TGTGCCAGCAGCTTAAGCTCTAGCGGGAAGGCAGATACGCAGTATTTT. Translation: CASSLSSSGKADTQYF.

This chain joins TRBV6-5 and TRBJ1-1; 9 bases agree with TRBD1. The CDR3 is 15 amino acids. Per the germline V gene, CDR1 is MNHEY and CDR2 is SVGAGI. The V segment lost 4 bases and the J segment 11 bases; nucleotides outside the gene matches: 14. CDR3: CASSFSGQGIGGAFF. For the CDR3, the DNA is TGTGCCAGCAGTTTCTCGGGACAGGGTATTGGTGGGGCTTTCTTT.

The chain is built from TRBV5-8 and TRBJ1-1; 9 nucleotides agree with TRBD1. CDR3 length: 16 amino acids. Germline CDR1 SGHTS, CDR2 YDEGEE. The junction had 7 bases not matched to a gene; V was cut back by 4 bases and J by 0 bases. The CDR3 region is CASSPGTGTMNTEAFF. The CDR3 DNA reads as TGTGCCAGCAGCCCAGGGACAGGGACCATGAACACTGAAGCTTTCTTT.

The CDR3 DNA reads TGTGCCAGCAGCTTAACCCTGGACAGGGTAGGCGAGCAGTACTTC. It yields the protein CASSLTLDRVGEQYF. This chain links TRBV7-9 with TRBJ2-7; TRBD1 aligns across 8 bases. V was clipped by 2 bases and J by 6 bases; unmatched bases: 9. This CDR3 has 15 amino acids. Germline CDR1 and CDR2: SEHNR and FQNEAQ (reference sequence).

This clone came up a few times. V gene TRBV6-5 combines with J gene TRBJ1-6; 9 bases line up with TRBD1. The CDR3 contains 15 residues. CDR1 and CDR2 (germline): MNHEY, SVGAGI. J gave up 8 bases and V 8 bases, and 10 bases lay outside the gene matches. For the CDR3, the DNA is TGTGCCAGCGGAAGAGCGGGACAGGGAGATTCACCCCTCCACTTT. As protein: CASGRAGQGDSPLHF.

The gene calls are TRBV5-1 and TRBJ2-7; D is unresolved. Trimming removed 0 bases from V and 5 bases from J, with 15 bases in between. Looked up from germline, CDR1 is SGHRS and CDR2 is YFSETQ. The CDR3 sequence is 15 residues long. In nucleotides, the CDR3 is TGCGCCAGCAGCTTGGCCAACTCCGGGTTCCACGAGCAGTACTTC. Protein: CASSLANSGFHEQYF.

The chain combines TRBV27 with TRBJ2-2; 8 bases match TRBD1. The V gene's germline CDR1 is MNHEY and CDR2 SMNVEV (reference sequence). Trimming took 8 bases from V and 4 from J; bases not matched to a gene: 6. The CDR3 is 14 amino acids. As DNA, the CDR3 is TGTGCCAGCGGGAACAGGGGGTTCACCGGGGAGCTGTTTTTT. Residues: CASGNRGFTGELFF.